Listed below are T cell receptor beta chains from one sample, sequenced in a study of neurological immune-mediated disorders. One entry per CDR3 protein results from TCRdb running MiXCR on the 5' RACE reads. The top ten hold more than 1.5% of the sample, which has roughly 52,000 distinct CDR3 sequences, about 4.2% seen once. The sequencing sample was made of CD4+ T cells from blood. Receptors originate from a woman aged 40-49 years with multiple sclerosis. CDR3s include the opening cysteine and the closing phenylalanine or tryptophan. Each record gives: clone size, V gene, D gene, J gene, CDR3 DNA, CDR3 protein. The D gene is left open where the match is weak. Clone size is not always given. Where it is, it says once, few, many or a class for expanded clones.

>many|TRBV7-2|NA|TRBJ2-5
TGTGCCAGCAGCTTAGGGGGGGGCCCCTCGGAGACCCAGTACTTC
CASSLGGGPSETQYF
>many|TRBV3-1|NA|TRBJ1-2
TGTGCCAGCAGCCAAGTCGGGGCCGGCTACACCTTC
CASSQVGAGYTF
>NA|TRBV5-1|NA|TRBJ1-5
TGCGCCAGCAGCTTGGTGGGCAGGGGCAATCAGCCCCAGCATTTT
CASSLVGRGNQPQHF
>many|TRBV29-1|NA|TRBJ1-1
TGCAGCGCAGGGACAAGGAACACTGAAGCTTTCTTT
CSAGTRNTEAFF
>many|TRBV20-1|NA|TRBJ2-6
TGCAGTGCTAGAATGGGGAATGGGGCCAACGTCCTGACTTTC
CSARMGNGANVLTF
>many|TRBV10-3|TRBD1|TRBJ1-2
TGTGCCATCAGCACCCCGGGACAGGGGTATGGCTACACCTTC
CAISTPGQGYGYTF
>many|TRBV5-1|TRBD1|TRBJ1-2
TGCGCCAGCAGCCGTCACAGGGGAGAAGGAGGCTACACCTTC
CASSRHRGEGGYTF
>many|TRBV3-1|TRBD2|TRBJ2-1
TGTGCCAGCAGAGGACTAGCGGGGGGGAATGAGCAGTTCTTC
CASRGLAGGNEQFF
>many|TRBV5-5|TRBD1|TRBJ2-3
TGTGCCAGCAGCTTGGTCCTTCCGGGACAGAACACAGATACGCAGTATTTT
CASSLVLPGQNTDTQYF
>many|TRBV9|NA|TRBJ2-6
TGTGCCAGCAGCGTAGCTTTCTTTTCTGGGGCCAACGTCCTGACTTTC
CASSVAFFSGANVLTF
>many|TRBV20-1|TRBD1|TRBJ1-6
TGCAGTGCTAGAGAGGCCAGGGGACAGGGGTATTCACCCCTCCACTTT
CSAREARGQGYSPLHF
>many|TRBV3-1|TRBD1|TRBJ1-5
TGTGCCAGCAGCCAAGGGGGACAGGGGGCTCAGCCCCAGCATTTT
CASSQGGQGAQPQHF
>many|TRBV5-1|NA|TRBJ2-7
TGCGCCAGCAGCCGTGACAGAACCAGCTCCTACGAGCAGTACTTC
CASSRDRTSSYEQYF
>many|TRBV7-2|NA|TRBJ2-7
TGTGCCAGCAGCTTAGAGGGGACCCAGAGCTCCTACGAGCAGTACTTC
CASSLEGTQSSYEQYF
>many|TRBV20-1|NA|TRBJ2-3
TGCAGTGCCTTAACCCGGGACCTCGGCACAGATACGCAGTATTTT
CSALTRDLGTDTQYF
>many|TRBV2|NA|TRBJ2-7
TGTGCCAGCAGGGGACGGCTATTCTACGAGCAGTACTTC
CASRGRLFYEQYF
>many|TRBV5-1|NA|TRBJ2-3
TGCGCCAGCAGCTTAAGCGGTTCCGATACGCAGTATTTT
CASSLSGSDTQYF
>many|TRBV12-3/TRBV12-4|NA|TRBJ2-3
TGTGCCAGCAGACAGGGTTCAGATACGCAGTATTTT
CASRQGSDTQYF
>many|TRBV5-1|NA|TRBJ1-1
TGCGCCAGCAGCTTCCAGGTGCCTCACACTGAAGCTTTCTTT
CASSFQVPHTEAFF
>many|TRBV20-1|TRBD1|TRBJ1-2
TGCAGTGCCCTCTTGGACAGGGCAGACTATGGCTACACCTTC
CSALLDRADYGYTF
>many|TRBV11-2|NA|TRBJ1-5
TGTGCCAGCAGCCTGAGCAGGGGCGAGGATCAGCCCCAGCATTTT
CASSLSRGEDQPQHF
>NA|TRBV5-5|TRBD1|TRBJ2-7
TGTGCCAGCAGCTTCACCGGGACAGGGGTCCACGAGCAGTACTTC
CASSFTGTGVHEQYF
>many|TRBV29-1|NA|TRBJ2-2
TGCAGCGTTGAGGGGGAAAACACCGGGGAGCTGTTTTTT
CSVEGENTGELFF
>NA|TRBV5-1|NA|TRBJ2-7
TGCGCCACCGCCGGGACAAGCTCCTACGAGCAGTACTTC
CATAGTSSYEQYF
>many|TRBV29-1|TRBD1|TRBJ1-1
TGCAGCGCCAAGGGACAGCTGAACACTGAAGCTTTCTTT
CSAKGQLNTEAFF
>many|TRBV20-1|NA|TRBJ2-7
TGCAGTGCTAGAGCGACAGGAGTCTCCTACGAGCAGTACTTC
CSARATGVSYEQYF
>many|TRBV20-1|NA|TRBJ2-6
TGCAGTGCCCTTGCTTCCCCTGGGGCCAACGTCCTGACTTTC
CSALASPGANVLTF
>many|TRBV10-3|NA|TRBJ1-5
TGTGCCATCAAGTGGGACTGGCCTAGCAATCAGCCCCAGCATTTT
CAIKWDWPSNQPQHF
>many|TRBV18|NA|TRBJ2-2
TGTGCCAGCTCACCACCGTCGGGGGCCGGGGAGCTGTTTTTT
CASSPPSGAGELFF
>many|TRBV5-5|NA|TRBJ1-6
TGTGCCAGCAGCTTGGAAATGCGGATACCCAGCTCCTATAATTCACCCCTCCACTTT
CASSLEMRIPSSYNSPLHF
>many|TRBV3-1|TRBD1|TRBJ1-1
TGTGCCAGCAGCCGGGCGCTCTGGGACAGTCAAGCTTTCTTT
CASSRALWDSQAFF
>many|TRBV11-2|NA|TRBJ1-1
TGTGCCAGCAGCTTACAAATGAACACTGAAGCTTTCTTT
CASSLQMNTEAFF
>many|TRBV29-1|NA|TRBJ1-5
TGCAGCGTTGAAGAAGGCACAGGTCTCAATCAGCCCCAGCATTTT
CSVEEGTGLNQPQHF
>many|TRBV6-6|TRBD1|TRBJ2-6
TGTGCCAGCAGAACCGGGACAGGGGGTATAACGGGAACTGGGGCCAACGTCCTGACTTTC
CASRTGTGGITGTGANVLTF
>many|TRBV27|TRBD2|TRBJ2-1
TGTGCCAGCAGTAGACCGGGACTAGGACAACATGAGCAGTTCTTC
CASSRPGLGQHEQFF
>many|TRBV29-1|NA|TRBJ1-2
TGCAGCGTTGATGGTCTGTTCGGGAATGGCTACACCTTC
CSVDGLFGNGYTF
>many|TRBV7-3|TRBD2|TRBJ2-3
TGTGCCAGCAGCTTAGGGCTAGCGGGTGGAGATACGCAGTATTTT
CASSLGLAGGDTQYF
>few|TRBV24-1|NA|TRBJ2-1
TGTGCCACCAGCTCGGATGGAACAGACCTGCAGTTCTTC
CATSSDGTDLQFF
>many|TRBV6-1|TRBD2|TRBJ2-1
TGTGCCAGCAGCCCGACTAGCGGGTACAATGAGCAGTTCTTC
CASSPTSGYNEQFF
>many|TRBV12-3/TRBV12-4|NA|TRBJ1-6
TGTGCCAGCAGTTTGGGCGGGAATTCACCCCTCCACTTT
CASSLGGNSPLHF
>many|TRBV7-2|NA|TRBJ1-4
TGTGCCAGCAGCTTAAGCGCGGGGGCCGGTGAAAAACTGTTTTTT
CASSLSAGAGEKLFF
>many|TRBV4-2|NA|TRBJ1-2
TGTGCCAGCAGCGGCCGGGACGGTCTAAACTATGGCTACACCTTC
CASSGRDGLNYGYTF
>many|TRBV29-1|NA|TRBJ1-2
TGCAGCGTACGGACACTCAATGGCTACACCTTC
CSVRTLNGYTF
>many|TRBV11-2|TRBD2|TRBJ2-1
TGTGCCAGCAGCTTATCGTCTAGCGGGGGGGCCATTAAGCAGTTCTTC
CASSLSSSGGAIKQFF
>many|TRBV29-1|NA|TRBJ1-2
TGCAGCGTTACAGGGCAGCGGGGCTACACCTTC
CSVTGQRGYTF
>many|TRBV6-5|NA|TRBJ1-4
TGTGCCGTCAGGGAAAGGGTAGAGGAAAAACTGTTTTTT
CAVRERVEEKLFF
>many|TRBV5-1|NA|TRBJ2-2
TGCGCCAGCAGCTTGGTGTCGGGAGTGTCCGGCGGGGAGCTGTTTTTT
CASSLVSGVSGGELFF
>many|TRBV7-9|NA|TRBJ2-3
TGTGCCAGCAGCTTCGGTCAGGGGAGGTCAGATACGCAGTATTTT
CASSFGQGRSDTQYF
>many|TRBV4-1|NA|TRBJ2-7
TGCGCCAGCAGCCGGGACTGGGGACGGCAGTACTACGAGCAGTACTTC
CASSRDWGRQYYEQYF
>NA|TRBV5-1|TRBD2|TRBJ2-3
TGCGCCAGCCAGCGGGGGGGTAGCACAAATACGCAATATTTT
CASQRGGSTNTQYF